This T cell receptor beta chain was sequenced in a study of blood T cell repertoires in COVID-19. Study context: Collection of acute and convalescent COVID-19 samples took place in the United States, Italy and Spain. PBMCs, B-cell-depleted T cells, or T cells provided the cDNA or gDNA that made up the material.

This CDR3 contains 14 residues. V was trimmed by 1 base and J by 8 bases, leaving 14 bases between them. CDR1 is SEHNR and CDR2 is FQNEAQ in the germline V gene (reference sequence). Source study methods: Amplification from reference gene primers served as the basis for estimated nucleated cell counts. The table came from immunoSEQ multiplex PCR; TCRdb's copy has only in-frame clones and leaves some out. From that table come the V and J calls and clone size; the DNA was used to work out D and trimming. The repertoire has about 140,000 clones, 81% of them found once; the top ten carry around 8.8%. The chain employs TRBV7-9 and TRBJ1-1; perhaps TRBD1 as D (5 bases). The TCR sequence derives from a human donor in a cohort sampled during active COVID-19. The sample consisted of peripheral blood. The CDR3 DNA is TGTGCCAGCAGCTTAGTAGTGGCAGGGCTGGAAGCTTTCTTT. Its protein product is CASSLVVAGLEAFF.